These T cell receptor beta chains were read from a single sample in a study of blood T cell repertoires in COVID-19. Data came from immunoSEQ multiplex PCR; TCRdb stores just in-frame clones and leaves some out. The data hold approximately 160,000 clones, with over 75% observed a single time. The sequencing input was peripheral blood. Receptor source: a man aged 60-69 years with active or convalescent COVID-19. Each CDR3 is given with its conserved first and last residue. A D gene is named only where the DNA matches it firmly. Clone size is not always given. Where it is, it says once, few, many or a class for expanded clones.

j_call | clone_size | d_call | v_call | cdr3_aa | cdr3_nt
TRBJ2-3 | . | TRBD2 | TRBV10-2 | CASRGDGTDTQYF | TGCGCCAGCCGGGGGGACGGCACAGATACGCAGTATTTT
TRBJ2-5 | . | TRBD1 | TRBV9 | CASSAKGRGQETQYF | TGTGCCAGCAGCGCCAAGGGCAGGGGGCAAGAGACCCAGTACTTC
TRBJ2-7 | . | TRBD1 | TRBV19 | CASSIVGTGADEQYF | TGTGCCAGTAGTATCGTAGGGACAGGGGCTGACGAGCAGTACTTC
TRBJ2-3 | . | . | TRBV11-3 | CASSLGGGPDTQYF | TGTGCCAGCAGCTTAGGGGGGGGCCCCGATACGCAGTATTTT
TRBJ2-1 | . | . | TRBV7-2 | CASSGTDEQFF | TGTGCCAGCAGCGGTACGGATGAGCAGTTCTTC
TRBJ2-1 | . | . | TRBV7-6 | CASSLVWRGLTYNEQFF | TGTGCCAGCAGCTTAGTTTGGCGGGGCCTCACCTACAATGAGCAGTTCTTC
TRBJ2-7 | . | TRBD2 | TRBV28 | CASRRWGAGVAYEQYF | TGTGCCAGCAGGCGCTGGGGAGCGGGAGTGGCCTACGAGCAGTACTTC
TRBJ2-5 | . | . | TRBV19 | CASSHNGQGGQTQYF | TGTGCCAGTAGTCATAACGGCCAGGGCGGCCAGACCCAGTACTTC
TRBJ2-7 | . | . | TRBV28 | CASSSEVVEQYF | TGTGCCAGCAGTTCCGAGGTGGTCGAGCAGTACTTC
TRBJ2-3 | . | TRBD2 | TRBV29-1 | CSVGSGPGAGGPTHTQYF | TGCAGCGTTGGGAGCGGTCCGGGAGCGGGAGGGCCGACGCATACGCAGTATTTT
TRBJ2-2 | . | TRBD2 | TRBV3-1/TRBV3-2 | CASSQDWASGNTGELFF | TGTGCCAGCAGCCAAGATTGGGCTAGCGGTAACACCGGGGAGCTGTTTTTT
TRBJ2-7 | . | . | TRBV3-1/TRBV3-2 | CASSQAAYEQYF | TGTGCCAGCAGCCAAGCGGCCTACGAGCAGTACTTC
TRBJ2-1 | once | TRBD2 | TRBV5-1 | CASSTGLAGGWDEQFF | TGCGCCAGCAGCACCGGACTAGCGGGAGGGTGGGATGAGCAGTTCTTC
TRBJ2-7 | . | . | TRBV2 | CASSVVTYEQYF | TGTGCCAGCAGTGTAGTGACCTACGAGCAGTACTTC
TRBJ2-3 | . | TRBD2 | TRBV11-2 | CASSRTSGGRSTDTQYF | TGTGCCAGCAGCCGGACTAGCGGGGGGCGAAGCACAGATACGCAGTATTTT
TRBJ2-1 | . | TRBD1 | TRBV5-4 | CASSSRTGDYNEQFF | TGTGCCAGCAGCTCAAGGACAGGGGATTACAATGAGCAGTTCTTC